The clone carrying this T cell receptor beta chain occurred a few times. Its antigen is unidentified. Following RNA extraction, reverse transcription yielded cDNA that acted as the sequencing template. Repertoires were generated with immunoSEQ multiplex PCR, while TCRdb's copy carries only in-frame clones and drops some. The sample lists 160,000 or so clones, approximately 65% occurring once. The entry originates in a study of CD8+ T cells in alopecia areata. Findings of the study overall: Affected scalp, especially in alopecia totalis/universalis, had a higher clonality than normal scalp did.

The V end was cut by 0 bases, the J end by 0 bases, with 5 bases between. The CDR3 has 14 amino acids. Germline assignment: CDR1 LNHNV and CDR2 YYDKDF (reference sequence). The chain carries TRBV15 and TRBJ1-1; D is uncertain. This clonotype was sampled from a human donor with alopecia areata. Sequenced material: CD8+ T cells sorted from blood, taken at week 0. The CDR3 DNA follows: TGTGCCACCAGCAGAGATATGATGAACACTGAAGCTTTCTTT. Translation gives CATSRDMMNTEAFF.